This TCR beta chain stems from a study of T cells in Graves' hyperthyroidism and ophthalmopathy. General study points: By a 13 V-J model, ophthalmopathy was set apart from stable hyperthyroidism. Ophthalmopathy got predicted by the model a median around six months before its onset. Blood also showed most of the thyroid clonotypes that were expanded above 0.001.

About this clonotype: Its target is unknown.

V lost 6 bases, J lost 0 bases, and 15 bases lay in between. This CDR3 has 15 amino acids. Germline V gives CDR1 SGHTA, CDR2 FQGNSA. The TCR beta CDR3 regions underwent amplification using RNA transcripts as the source. A set of HTBI primers served as the primers for a first-round RT-PCR of the TCR CDR3. TCRdb used MiXCR to reprocess the multiplex PCR reads, holding one entry per CDR3 protein. The repertoire consists of about 770,000 distinct CDR3 sequences, with around 20% occurring once and the leading ten covering 15% to 20%. This sequence joins TRBV7-2 and TRBJ2-7, with D uncertain. The receptor's source is a woman in her 50s with Graves' hyperthyroidism that later progressed to Graves' ophthalmopathy. The specimen was blood. The CDR3 region is CASRERYVSSYEQYF. The CDR3 DNA sequence: TGTGCCAGCAGGGAGAGATACGTCAGCTCCTACGAGCAGTACTTC.